The 22 T cell receptor beta chains presented below share a single source sample, sequenced in a study of sequential checkpoint blockade in melanoma. Specified treatment: randomized to nivolumab then ipilimumab (arm A) or the reverse (arm B). Profiling relied on immunoSEQ multiplex PCR, and the TCRdb table lists in-frame clones only, not all of them. In the table there are 17,000 or so clones, roughly three quarters of which are singletons. Sequencing used CD8+ T cells sorted from blood (inferred from file names), obtained from a patient given nivolumab and ipilimumab in sequence. These receptors were taken from a human donor with melanoma.

The chain links TRBV6-5 to TRBJ2-7, with TRBD1 matching 7 bases. V dropped 8 bases and J dropped 5; count of bases not matched to a gene: 6. The CDR3 runs to 12 residues. Looked up from germline, CDR1 is MNHEY and CDR2 is SVGAGI. This CDR3 is CASDDRDDEQYF. In DNA form, the CDR3 reads TGTGCCAGCGACGACAGGGACGACGAGCAGTACTTC.

The V gene is TRBV15, the J gene TRBJ2-7, with D tentatively TRBD1 (6 bases). CDR3 length: 13 residues. V gave up 6 bases and J gave up 0 bases, with 9 bases separating them. The V gene's germline CDR1 is LNHNV and CDR2 YYDKDF (reference sequence). Written as DNA, the CDR3 is TGTGCCACCAGAACAGGGAGCTCCTACGAGCAGTACTTC. Its translation: CATRTGSSYEQYF.

V and J are TRBV7-9 and TRBJ2-2, with a tentative D call TRBD1 (6 bases). The CDR3 runs to 12 residues. The V gene's germline CDR1 is SEHNR and CDR2 FQNEAQ (reference sequence). V was shortened by 5 bases and J by 9 bases, with 10 bases between the two germline ends. The CDR3 loop is CASSVGHRELFF. As DNA, the CDR3 is TGTGCCAGCAGCGTGGGACACAGGGAGCTGTTTTTT.

This clone was observed a handful of times. The chain is built from TRBV27 and TRBJ1-1, with D possibly matching TRBD1 (5 bases). The CDR3 loop spans 16 amino acids. Deletions cut 2 bases from V and 4 bases from J, with 17 bases between. Looked up from germline, CDR1 is MNHEY and CDR2 is SMNVEV (reference sequence). The DNA for the CDR3 is TGTGCCAGCAGTTTAAGGCTGAAGAGGCAGGGCACTGAAGCTTTCTTT. Translation: CASSLRLKRQGTEAFF.

Regarding this clone: Within the sample, other DNA sequences also encode this same CDR3. The chain employs TRBV6-5 and TRBJ2-7, with 11 bases aligning to TRBD2. The CDR3 spans 15 residues. CDR1 and CDR2 (germline): MNHEY, SVGAGI. The V gene end was trimmed by 6 bases and the J gene end by 0 bases; junction bases not matched to a gene: 4. The CDR3: CASSPGTSGSYEQYF. CDR3 in DNA: TGTGCCAGCAGCCCCGGGACTAGCGGCTCCTACGAGCAGTACTTC.

V is TRBV13 and J is TRBJ1-6; no definite D call. Germline CDR1 reads PRHDT; CDR2 reads FYEKMQ (reference sequence). V was cut by 7 bases and J by 11 bases, with 12 bases left in between. The CDR3 has 12 residues. The CDR3 nucleotides read TGTGCCAGCACCGCTAGGTTGGCACCCCTCCACTTT. It codes for CASTARLAPLHF.

The chain combines TRBV6-5 with TRBJ2-2; D call uncertain. This CDR3 is built from 13 residues. Trimming took off 2 bases at V and 7 bases at J, with 8 bases between the two ends. Germline V gene lookup returns CDR1 MNHEY and CDR2 SVGAGI. The CDR3 sequence is CASSYGAHGELFF. The CDR3 DNA reads as TGTGCCAGCAGTTACGGTGCACACGGGGAGCTGTTTTTT.

The rearrangement joins TRBV5-6 to TRBJ2-7; 16 bases fit TRBD2. The V segment lost 4 bases and the J segment 4 bases; nucleotides outside the gene matches: 14. Looked up from germline, CDR1 is SGHDT and CDR2 is YYEEEE. This CDR3 spans 19 amino acids. CDR3 loop: CASSTLPGLAGGTGYEQYF. CDR3 DNA sequence: TGTGCCAGCAGCACCCTTCCGGGACTAGCGGGAGGGACTGGTTACGAGCAGTACTTC.

The V gene is TRBV4-1, the J gene TRBJ2-7; D perhaps matches TRBD1 (6 bases). Trimming removed 1 base from V and 7 bases from J, with 11 bases in between. This CDR3 comprises 13 residues. Germline CDR1 reads MGHRA; CDR2 reads YSYEKL. The CDR3 DNA is TGCGCCAGCAGCCAAGTGGCAGGGGCTGAGCAGTACTTC. Amino acid sequence: CASSQVAGAEQYF.

J is TRBJ2-2 and V is TRBV6-6; 9 positions agree with TRBD1. CDR1 and CDR2 (germline): MNHNY, SVGAGI (reference sequence). V trimming: 7 bases; J trimming: 7 bases; junction bases outside the gene matches: 13. The CDR3 is 16 amino acids. The CDR3 coding sequence is TGTGCCAGCATTACCGGGGGACAGGGTGTCGACGGGGAGCTGTTTTTT. Its translation is CASITGGQGVDGELFF.

The genes are TRBV6-5 and TRBJ2-7; 8 nucleotides line up with TRBD2. CDR1 and CDR2 from the germline V gene are MNHEY and SVGAGI. CDR3 length: 15 residues. V was clipped by 3 bases and J by 2 bases; unmatched bases: 6. CDR3: CASSYGSGGPYEQYF. As DNA, the CDR3 is TGTGCCAGCAGTTATGGGTCGGGGGGGCCCTACGAGCAGTACTTC.

The chain is built from TRBV27 and TRBJ1-1; 8 nucleotides match TRBD1. CDR1 and CDR2 from the germline V gene are MNHEY and SMNVEV (reference sequence). Trimming cost V 2 bases and J 1 base; bases outside gene matches: 0. The CDR3 has 14 amino acids. CDR3 bases: TGTGCCAGCAGTTTAGACAGGGGGAACACTGAAGCTTTCTTT. This sequence encodes CASSLDRGNTEAFF.

The chain is built from TRBV27 and TRBJ2-7; 8 bases are shared with TRBD1. There are 15 residues in the CDR3. V lost 3 bases to trimming and J lost 7 bases; unmatched junction nucleotides: 11. Germline values: CDR1 MNHEY, CDR2 SMNVEV (reference sequence). This CDR3 is CASSFAGQGAWEQYF. The CDR3, as DNA: TGTGCCAGCAGTTTTGCAGGACAGGGAGCCTGGGAGCAGTACTTC.

V usage is TRBV9 and J usage is TRBJ2-5; D is unclear. The DNA matches TRBJ2-7 better at its end, which makes the J call doubtful. Germline values: CDR1 SGDLS, CDR2 YYNGEE. The CDR3 sequence is 13 residues long. CDR3 coding DNA: TGTGCCAGCAGCGTAGGGGGCTCCTACGAGCAGTACTTC. Translating gives CASSVGGSYEQYF.

The chain links TRBV2 to TRBJ2-1, with 11 nucleotides matching TRBD2. CDR3 length: 14 residues. The V segment lost 8 bases and the J segment 7 bases; nucleotides outside the gene matches: 7. Germline values: CDR1 SNHLY, CDR2 FYNNEI. The CDR3 is CASGSGRAGNEQFF. The CDR3 DNA sequence: TGTGCCAGCGGTAGCGGGAGGGCGGGGAATGAGCAGTTCTTC.

The V gene is TRBV27, the J gene TRBJ2-3; 8 positions agree with TRBD2. Germline loops: CDR1 MNHEY, CDR2 SMNVEV (reference sequence). The CDR3 is made up of 14 amino acids. V lost 6 bases to trimming and J lost 2 bases; unmatched junction nucleotides: 4. CDR3 amino acids: CASRAGALTDTQYF. CDR3 coding DNA: TGTGCCAGCAGAGCGGGGGCACTCACAGATACGCAGTATTTT.

The rearrangement uses TRBV5-4 and TRBJ2-5; D is undetermined. Germline CDR1 reads SGHNT; CDR2 reads YYREEE (reference sequence). This CDR3 is built from 12 residues. Trimming took 5 bases from V and 5 from J, leaving 10 bases between them. As DNA, the CDR3 is TGTGCCAGCAGGGTGGCGGAGGAGACCCAGTACTTC. Translated, it gives CASRVAEETQYF. The variable domain in full, with the rest retrieved from reference TRBV5-4 and TRBJ2-5, is ETGVTQSPTHLIKTRGQQVTLRCSSQSGHNTVSWYQQALGQGPQFIFQYYREEENGRGNFPPRFSGLQFPNYSSELNVNALELDDSALYLCASRVAEETQYFGPGTRLLVL.

DNA for the CDR3: TGTGCCAGCAGTTTTGGGCTCTCTGGGGCCAACGTCCTGACTTTC. Translation: CASSFGLSGANVLTF. The chain combines TRBV6-5 with TRBJ2-6; D not certain. V lost 4 bases and J 0 bases, leaving 7 bases between the germline ends. Germline CDR1 is MNHEY and CDR2 is SVGAGI. CDR3 length equals 15 residues.

The rearrangement uses TRBV30 and TRBJ1-1; possible D gene TRBD1, 6 bases. Trimming removed 4 bases at V and 5 bases at J, with 11 bases between. Germline V gene lookup returns CDR1 GTSNPN and CDR2 SVGIG (reference sequence). The CDR3 loop spans 12 amino acids. The CDR3 DNA reads TGTGCCTGGACAATCAGGGGAACTGAAGCTTTCTTT. Residues: CAWTIRGTEAFF.

This clone occurred a few times. The V call is TRBV7-2, the J call TRBJ1-2, with TRBD1 as a possible D gene (6 bases). Germline CDR1 is SGHTA and CDR2 is FQGNSA. V shed 2 bases and J shed 8 bases, with 27 bases lying between them. The CDR3 runs to 18 residues. CDR3 DNA sequence: TGTGCCAGCAGCTTAAAGTCGGTGACAGGTAAGGGGTCTTGGGGCTACACCTTC. Residues: CASSLKSVTGKGSWGYTF.

The V and J genes are TRBV6-5 and TRBJ2-5, with D possibly being TRBD2 (5 bases). Per germline, CDR1 MNHEY and CDR2 SVGAGI. V was cut by 2 bases and J by 2 bases, with 9 bases left in between. The CDR3 is 14 amino acids. DNA for the CDR3: TGTGCCAGCAGTTACCCGGGAACTCAAGAGACCCAGTACTTC. This translates into CASSYPGTQETQYF.

The chain employs TRBV7-6 and TRBJ2-7; TRBD1 aligns across 7 bases. This CDR3 is built from 14 residues. Losses at the gene ends were 5 bases for V and 6 bases for J; bases not matched to a gene: 10. Germline CDR1 is SGHVS and CDR2 is FNYEAQ. DNA of the CDR3: TGTGCCAGCAGCACGACAGGGATCCACGCCGAGCAGTACTTC. Its translation is CASSTTGIHAEQYF.